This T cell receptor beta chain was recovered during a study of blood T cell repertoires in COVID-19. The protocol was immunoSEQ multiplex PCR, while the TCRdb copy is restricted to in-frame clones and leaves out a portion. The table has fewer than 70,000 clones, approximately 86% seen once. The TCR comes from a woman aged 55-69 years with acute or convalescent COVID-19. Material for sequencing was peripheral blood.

The CDR3 nucleotides are TGTGCCAGCTCACCGGTAACAGGGGGTTTGGTTAATGGCACTGAAGCTTTCTTT. Residues: CASSPVTGGLVNGTEAFF. The chain uses TRBV18 and TRBJ1-1; 8 bases map to TRBD1. The CDR3 runs to 18 residues. V lost 3 bases to trimming and J lost 4 bases; unmatched junction nucleotides: 16. Germline V lookup: CDR1 KGHSH, CDR2 LQKENI.